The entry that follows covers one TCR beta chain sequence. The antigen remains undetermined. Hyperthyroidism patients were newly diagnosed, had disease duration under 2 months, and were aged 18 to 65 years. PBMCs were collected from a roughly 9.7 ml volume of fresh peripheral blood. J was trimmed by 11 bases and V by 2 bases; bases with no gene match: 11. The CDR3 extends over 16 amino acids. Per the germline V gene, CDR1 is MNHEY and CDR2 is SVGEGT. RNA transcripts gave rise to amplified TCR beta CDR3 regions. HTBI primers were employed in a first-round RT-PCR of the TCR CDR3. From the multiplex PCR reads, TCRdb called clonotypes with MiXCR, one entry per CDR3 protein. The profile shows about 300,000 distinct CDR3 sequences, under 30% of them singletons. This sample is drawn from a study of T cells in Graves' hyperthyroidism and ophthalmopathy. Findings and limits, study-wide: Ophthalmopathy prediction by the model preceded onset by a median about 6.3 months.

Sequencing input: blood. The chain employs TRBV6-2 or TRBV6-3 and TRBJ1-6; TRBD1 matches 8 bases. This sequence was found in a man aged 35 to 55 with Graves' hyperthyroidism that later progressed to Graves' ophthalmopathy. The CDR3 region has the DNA TGTGCCAGCAGTTACCTGGGACAGGCTACCAGCACACCCCTCCACTTT. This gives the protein CASSYLGQATSTPLHF.